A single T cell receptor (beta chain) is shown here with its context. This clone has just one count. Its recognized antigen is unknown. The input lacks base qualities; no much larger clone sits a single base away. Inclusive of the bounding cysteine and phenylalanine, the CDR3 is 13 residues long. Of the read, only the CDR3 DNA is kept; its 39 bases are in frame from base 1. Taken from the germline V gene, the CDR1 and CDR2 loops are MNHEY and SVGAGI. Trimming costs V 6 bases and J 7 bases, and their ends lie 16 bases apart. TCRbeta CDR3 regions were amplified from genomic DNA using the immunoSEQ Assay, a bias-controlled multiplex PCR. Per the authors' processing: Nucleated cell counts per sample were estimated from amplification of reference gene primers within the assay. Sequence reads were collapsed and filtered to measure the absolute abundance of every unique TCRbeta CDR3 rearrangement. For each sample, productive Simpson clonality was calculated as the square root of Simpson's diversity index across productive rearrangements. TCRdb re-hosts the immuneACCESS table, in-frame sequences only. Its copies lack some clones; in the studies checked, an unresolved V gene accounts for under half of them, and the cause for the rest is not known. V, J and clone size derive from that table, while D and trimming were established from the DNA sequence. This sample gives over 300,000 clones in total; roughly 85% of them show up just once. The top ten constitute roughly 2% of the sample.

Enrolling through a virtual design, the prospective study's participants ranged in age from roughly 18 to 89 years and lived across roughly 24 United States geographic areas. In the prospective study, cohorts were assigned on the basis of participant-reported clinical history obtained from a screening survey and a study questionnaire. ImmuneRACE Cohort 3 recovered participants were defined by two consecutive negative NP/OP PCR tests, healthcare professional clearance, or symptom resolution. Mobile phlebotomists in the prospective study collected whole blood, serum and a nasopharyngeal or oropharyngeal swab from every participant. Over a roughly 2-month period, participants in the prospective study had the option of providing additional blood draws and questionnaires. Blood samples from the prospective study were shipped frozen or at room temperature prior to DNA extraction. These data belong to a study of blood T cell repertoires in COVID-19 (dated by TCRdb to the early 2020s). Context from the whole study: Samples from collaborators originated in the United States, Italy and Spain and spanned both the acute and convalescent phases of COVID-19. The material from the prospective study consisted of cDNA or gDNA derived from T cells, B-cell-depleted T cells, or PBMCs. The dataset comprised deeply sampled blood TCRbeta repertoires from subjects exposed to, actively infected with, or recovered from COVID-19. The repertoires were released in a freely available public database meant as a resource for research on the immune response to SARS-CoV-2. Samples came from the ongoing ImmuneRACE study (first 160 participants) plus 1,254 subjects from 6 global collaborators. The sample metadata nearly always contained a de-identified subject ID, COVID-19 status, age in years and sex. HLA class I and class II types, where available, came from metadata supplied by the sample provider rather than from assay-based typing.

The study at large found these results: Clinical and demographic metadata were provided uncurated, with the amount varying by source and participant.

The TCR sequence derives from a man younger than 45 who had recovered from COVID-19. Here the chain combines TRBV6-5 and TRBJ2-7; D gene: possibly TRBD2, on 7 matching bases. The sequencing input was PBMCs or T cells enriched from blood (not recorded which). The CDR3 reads CASRTTGRGEQYF. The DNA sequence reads TGTGCCAGCAGAACAACAGGGCGGGGGGAGCAGTACTTC.